This T cell receptor beta chain comes out of a study of T-cell reconstitution after alpha-beta-depleted transplantation in children. Germline loops: CDR1 SQVTM, CDR2 ANQGSEA. With 3 bases clipped from V and 3 bases from J, the junction kept 5 bases outside the gene matches. This CDR3 is 14 amino acids long. Unique molecular identifiers were incorporated into the prepared TCRbeta library. TCRdb recomputed calls from the PCR reads with MiXCR, one row per CDR3 protein. The profile shows 200,000 to 250,000 distinct CDR3 sequences, approximately 9.5% of them singletons. This clonotype appeared a few times.

This rearrangement joins TRBV29-1 to TRBJ1-3; 7 nucleotides line up with TRBD1. The TCR sequence derives from a human donor who donated a stem cell graft to a child with acute lymphoblastic leukemia. The sequenced sample was PBMCs from the stem cell graft donor, obtained from the stem cell graft. The CDR3 loop is CSVDGTDFGNTIYF. As DNA, the CDR3 is TGCAGCGTTGACGGGACAGATTTTGGAAACACCATATATTTT.